The T cell receptor (beta chain) under discussion was sequenced for a study of T cell responses to AZD1222 COVID-19 vaccine. Findings and caveats of the study: Just a handful of AZD1222 recipients were seropositive at baseline.

Assay: immunoSEQ multiplex PCR; the TCRdb copy retains only in-frame clones and omits some. The table shows over 100,000 clones, with around 86% occurring only once. This CDR3 contains 15 residues. CDR1 LNHDA and CDR2 SQIVND come from the germline V gene (reference sequence). The V gene end was trimmed by 8 bases and the J gene end by 0 bases; junction bases not matched to a gene: 3. Worth noting for this clone: Antigen: not known.

The sample here was peripheral blood, taken on day 0 of AZD1222 vaccination. The sequence was obtained from an adult in good health. The rearrangement links TRBV19 to TRBJ2-2, with 10 bases that match TRBD2. CDR3 bases: TGTGCCAGTCGGGGACTAGCGCCGAACACCGGGGAGCTGTTTTTT. Residues: CASRGLAPNTGELFF. The whole variable domain, filled in from reference TRBV19 and TRBJ2-2, reads DGGITQSPKYLFRKEGQNVTLSCEQNLNHDAMYWYRQDPGQGLRLIYYSQIVNDFQKGDIAEGYSVSREKKESFPLTVTSAQKNPTAFYLCASRGLAPNTGELFFGEGSRLTVL.